Detailed here is one TCR beta chain. Only in-frame clones appear in the TCRdb table, and some are missing; sequencing was by immunoSEQ multiplex PCR. The repertoire holds about 170,000 clones, around 90% seen once, with about 5% in the top ten. V gave up 4 bases and J gave up 0 bases, with 15 bases separating them. The CDR3 runs to 16 residues. Looked up from germline, CDR1 is SGHDN and CDR2 is FVKESK. This record belongs to a study of blood T cell repertoires in COVID-19. The sequenced sample consisted of peripheral blood. The chain combines TRBV14 with TRBJ1-1, with D perhaps TRBD1 (5 bases). The sequence was collected from a man aged 18 to 29 with COVID-19, enrolled during active disease. CDR3 amino acids: CASSPPVGLMNTEAFF. Here the CDR3 DNA reads TGTGCCAGCAGCCCGCCGGTGGGGCTGATGAACACTGAAGCTTTCTTT.